The clone carrying this TCR beta chain was counted between two and nine times. Its antigen is still unknown. Germline V CDR1 and CDR2: SGHTA, FQGNSA. This CDR3 is built from 15 residues. Unmatched junction bases numbered 1, after V lost 0 bases and J lost 0 bases. Each CDR3 protein is one row after TCRdb ran MiXCR on the RT-PCR reads. The sample consists of a few hundred thousand distinct CDR3 sequences, 10% to 15% of them appearing once. This record belongs to a study of response to subunit inactivated influenza vaccine. Whole-study findings and limits: The authors put forward the suggestion that each seasonal influenza vaccination may bring in only a limited number of new T cells.

J is TRBJ2-7 and V is TRBV7-2; 8 nucleotides align to TRBD1. The receptor was isolated from a man aged 45-65 years who received an inactivated influenza vaccine. The sample was non-naive T cells sorted from PBMCs, taken 14 to 15 days before vaccination. CDR3: CASSLAQGVSYEQYF. Here the CDR3 DNA reads TGTGCCAGCAGCTTAGCACAGGGGGTCTCCTACGAGCAGTACTTC.